This is a list of T cell receptor beta chains from one sample in a study of cytomegalovirus exposure and HLA in healthy donors. Assay: immunoSEQ multiplex PCR; the TCRdb copy retains only in-frame clones and omits some. The sample includes fewer than 75,000 clones, 65% to 80% seen only once; the top ten take just under 3%. Specimen: PBMCs. All receptors derive from a woman younger than 45 in good health and CMV-seronegative. Both conserved end residues are part of each CDR3. Each record gives: D gene, clone size, V gene, J gene, CDR3 protein, CDR3 DNA. The D gene is left open where the match is weak. A clone size is listed for some rows: how often the clone was seen (once, few, many), or a class if it is expanded.

>TRBD1|once|TRBV28|TRBJ2-3
CASSLTGVPSDTQYF
TGTGCCAGCAGTCTGACAGGGGTTCCTTCAGATACGCAGTATTTT
>TRBD1|.|TRBV5-1|TRBJ1-4
CASSPRDRVNEKLFF
TGCGCCAGCAGCCCCCGGGACAGAGTTAATGAAAAACTGTTTTTT
>.|few|TRBV5-1|TRBJ2-3
CASSWGESTDTQYF
TGCGCCAGCAGCTGGGGGGAGAGCACAGATACGCAGTATTTT
>TRBD1|few|TRBV5-1|TRBJ1-4
CASSLAGGLTNEKLFF
TGCGCCAGCTCCCTGGCAGGGGGCCTTACTAATGAAAAACTGTTTTTT
>TRBD1|.|TRBV6-6|TRBJ1-2
CASSYFSGTGVSSYTF
TGTGCCAGCAGTTACTTCTCCGGGACAGGGGTCTCTAGCTACACCTTC
>.|.|TRBV9|TRBJ1-6
CASSVEVVPLDNSPLHF
TGTGCCAGCAGCGTAGAAGTAGTCCCCTTGGATAATTCACCCCTCCACTTT
>.|.|TRBV7-2|TRBJ2-5
CASSSVDSQETQYF
TGTGCCAGCAGCTCGGTGGACAGTCAAGAGACCCAGTACTTC
>TRBD2|.|TRBV5-6|TRBJ2-2
CASSLVAGGGTGELFF
TGTGCCAGCAGCTTGGTTGCGGGAGGGGGCACCGGGGAGCTGTTTTTT
>.|once|TRBV5-4|TRBJ1-2
CASSFRQAGYGYTF
TGTGCCAGCAGCTTCCGACAGGCCGGCTATGGCTACACCTTC
>.|.|TRBV4-1|TRBJ1-1
CASSQREVTNTEAFF
TGCGCCAGCAGCCAACGCGAGGTTACGAACACTGAAGCTTTCTTT
>.|.|TRBV7-8|TRBJ1-2
CASSLVSRGGGYTF
TGTGCCAGCAGCTTAGTGAGCAGGGGAGGGGGCTACACCTTC
>.|.|TRBV28|TRBJ1-6
CASSLALGAGDNSPLHF
TGTGCCAGCAGTTTAGCCCTTGGTGCAGGGGACAATTCACCCCTCCACTTT
>.|.|TRBV30|TRBJ2-3
CAWREGYRGASDTQYF
TGTGCCTGGAGGGAGGGATACAGGGGAGCATCAGATACGCAGTATTTT
>.|.|TRBV9|TRBJ1-2
CASSVSELYGYTF
TGTGCCAGCAGCGTAAGCGAGCTATATGGCTACACCTTC
>TRBD1|.|TRBV11-3|TRBJ1-1
CASSRGQGDTNTEAFF
TGTGCCAGCAGCCGAGGACAGGGGGACACGAACACTGAAGCTTTCTTT
>TRBD2|.|TRBV6-5|TRBJ2-5
CASSYSLTSKETQYF
TGTGCCAGCAGTTACTCGTTGACTAGCAAGGAGACCCAGTACTTC
>TRBD1|once|TRBV6-5|TRBJ1-4
CATLYPSTGGKLFF
TGTGCCACCCTTTACCCATCGACAGGGGGAAAACTGTTTTTT
>.|.|TRBV9|TRBJ1-2
CASSPTELSNYGYTF
TGTGCCAGCAGCCCGACAGAGTTATCTAACTATGGCTACACCTTC
>.|once|TRBV28|TRBJ2-7
CASSSNRRLYEQYF
TGTGCCAGCAGTTCAAATCGGAGACTGTACGAGCAGTACTTC
>.|.|TRBV18|TRBJ2-2
CASSPMARSNTGELFF
TGTGCCAGCTCACCAATGGCCAGGTCGAACACCGGGGAGCTGTTTTTT
>TRBD2|.|TRBV5-1|TRBJ2-5
CASSRSGGDQETQYF
TGCGCCAGCAGCCGCAGCGGGGGCGACCAAGAGACCCAGTACTTC
>.|few|TRBV30|TRBJ2-1
CAWSPTDEQFF
TGTGCCTGGAGCCCTACGGATGAGCAGTTCTTC
>.|.|TRBV5-1|TRBJ2-3
CASSAGHSSTDTQYF
TGCGCCAGCAGCGCAGGACACTCTAGCACAGATACGCAGTATTTT
>TRBD2|.|TRBV13|TRBJ2-1
CASSLRIAGGRSSYNEQFF
TGTGCCAGCAGCTTAAGGATAGCGGGGGGTCGGAGCTCCTACAATGAGCAGTTCTTC
>TRBD1|.|TRBV14|TRBJ2-1
CASSQGLTDRGTSYNEQFF
TGTGCCAGCAGCCAAGGCTTAACGGACAGGGGAACCTCCTACAATGAGCAGTTCTTC
>TRBD1|.|TRBV6-1|TRBJ1-3
CASSQDRRNTIYF
TGTGCCAGCAGCCAGGACAGGCGAAACACCATATATTTT
>TRBD2|.|TRBV30|TRBJ2-5
CAWQTSGGETQYF
TGTGCCTGGCAGACTAGCGGGGGGGAGACCCAGTACTTC
>.|.|TRBV7-9|TRBJ2-3
CSSSPPGTTTSDTQYF
TGTTCCAGCAGCCCGCCCGGGACAACTACCTCCGATACGCAGTATTTT
>TRBD2|few|TRBV5-1|TRBJ2-7
CASSHDSGGSAYYEQYF
TGCGCCAGCAGCCATGACTCGGGGGGTTCGGCTTACTACGAGCAGTACTTC
>TRBD1|few|TRBV5-1|TRBJ1-1
CASTPDRAPNTEAFF
TGCGCCAGCACCCCAGACAGGGCCCCGAACACTGAAGCTTTCTTT
>TRBD2|.|TRBV5-4|TRBJ2-4
CASSLIPSGGQGKNIQYF
TGTGCCAGCAGCTTGATTCCTAGCGGGGGGCAAGGCAAAAACATTCAGTACTTC
>.|few|TRBV10-3|TRBJ2-7
CAIRSDSLSSYEQYF
TGTGCCATCAGGTCGGACAGCCTAAGCTCCTACGAGCAGTACTTC
>.|.|TRBV4-3|TRBJ2-2
CASSQDVRGFITNTGELFF
TGCGCCAGCAGCCAAGATGTTAGAGGGTTCATCACGAACACCGGGGAGCTGTTTTTT
>TRBD1|.|TRBV15|TRBJ1-1
CATSTGGLGNTEAFF
TGTGCCACCAGCACAGGGGGCCTGGGGAACACTGAAGCTTTCTTT
>TRBD2|.|TRBV2|TRBJ2-1
CASRGLAGENYNEQFF
TGTGCCAGCAGGGGACTAGCGGGGGAGAATTACAATGAGCAGTTCTTC
>.|.|TRBV7-9|TRBJ2-2
CASRSTEHTGELFF
TGTGCCAGCAGATCGACAGAGCACACCGGGGAGCTGTTTTTT
>.|.|TRBV4-1|TRBJ1-2
CASSQVMPGLDYGYTF
TGCGCCAGCAGCCAAGTAATGCCGGGACTCGACTATGGCTACACCTTC
>.|.|TRBV30|TRBJ1-1
CAWSAIQGGTEAFF
TGTGCCTGGAGTGCGATACAGGGTGGGACTGAAGCTTTCTTT
>TRBD2|.|TRBV6-1|TRBJ2-3
CASSGAGLVDTQYF
TGTGCCAGCTCTGGAGCGGGGCTTGTTGATACGCAGTATTTT
>TRBD1|.|TRBV2|TRBJ1-1
CASSGQGDTEAFF
TGTGCCAGCAGTGGACAGGGCGACACTGAAGCTTTCTTT